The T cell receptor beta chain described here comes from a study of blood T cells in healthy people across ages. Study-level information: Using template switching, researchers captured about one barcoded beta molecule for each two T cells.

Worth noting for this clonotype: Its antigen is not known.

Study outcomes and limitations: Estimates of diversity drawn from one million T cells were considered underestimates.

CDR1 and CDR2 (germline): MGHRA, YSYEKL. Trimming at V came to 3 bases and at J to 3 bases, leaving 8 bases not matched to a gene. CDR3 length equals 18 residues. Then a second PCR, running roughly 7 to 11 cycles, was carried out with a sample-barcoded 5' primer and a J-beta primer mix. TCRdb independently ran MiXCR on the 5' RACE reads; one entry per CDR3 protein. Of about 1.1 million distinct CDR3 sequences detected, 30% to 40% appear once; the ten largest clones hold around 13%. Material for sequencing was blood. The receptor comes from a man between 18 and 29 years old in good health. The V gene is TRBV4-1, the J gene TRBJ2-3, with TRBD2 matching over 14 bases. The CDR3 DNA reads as TGCGCCAGCAGCCAGAGGACTAGCGGGGGGATCGGTACAGATACGCAGTATTTT. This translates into CASSQRTSGGIGTDTQYF.